Presented here are 20 T cell receptor beta chains from one specimen sequenced in a study of cytomegalovirus exposure and HLA in healthy donors. 13 Jbeta primers and 60 Vbeta primers were used for the PCR. This table comes from immunoSEQ multiplex PCR, and its TCRdb copy is limited to in-frame clones, with some not included. Of some 180,000 clones listed, approximately 81% are singletons. The sequenced material came from PBMCs. These receptors originate from a man younger than 45 in good health and CMV-seropositive.

The chain couples TRBV5-6 to TRBJ2-5, with 12 bases aligning to TRBD2. The CDR3 is made up of 16 amino acids. In germline, CDR1 is SGHDT, CDR2 YYEEEE. V lost 2 bases, J lost 5 bases, and 7 bases stayed unmatched. The DNA of the CDR3 is TGTGCCAGCAGCTTCCGACTAGCGGGAGCCAAGGAGACCCAGTACTTC. As protein: CASSFRLAGAKETQYF.

The chain employs TRBV2 and TRBJ2-3; tentatively, D is TRBD2 (6 bases). Deletions cut 6 bases from V and 7 bases from J, with 14 bases between. Germline-derived CDR1 and CDR2 are SNHLY and FYNNEI. The CDR3 is made up of 13 amino acids. The CDR3 sequence is CASSRLDRNTQYF. CDR3 nucleotides: TGTGCCAGCAGCAGACTAGACCGGAATACGCAGTATTTT.

The rearrangement uses TRBV4-1 and TRBJ2-7; possibly TRBD1 for D (5 bases). V shed 1 base and J shed 2 bases, with 9 bases lying between them. Germline values: CDR1 MGHRA, CDR2 YSYEKL. The CDR3 contains 14 residues. In DNA form, the CDR3 reads TGCGCCAGCAGCCAAGCACAGGCCCCCTACGAGCAGTACTTC. Its translation is CASSQAQAPYEQYF.

V usage is TRBV2 and J usage is TRBJ2-5, with a weak D call TRBD1 (5 bases). Trimming took 7 bases from V and 3 from J, leaving 15 bases between them. Looked up from germline, CDR1 is SNHLY and CDR2 is FYNNEI. This CDR3 spans 14 amino acids. CDR3 sequence: CASTGQSREETQYF. The CDR3 DNA reads TGTGCCAGCACTGGGCAGTCCAGGGAAGAGACCCAGTACTTC.

The genes are TRBV7-2 and TRBJ2-3, with D perhaps TRBD2 (6 bases). The CDR3 consists of 13 residues. V was clipped by 5 bases and J by 4 bases, with 10 bases between them. Germline CDR1 and CDR2: SGHTA and FQGNSA. Here the CDR3 DNA reads TGTGCCAGCAGCGAGCGGGTCCCAGATACGCAGTATTTT. Residues: CASSERVPDTQYF.

This clone was picked up one time. This chain connects TRBV7-2 to TRBJ2-5; no firm D call. The V gene lost 6 bases and the J gene lost 5 bases, with 16 bases spanning the gap. CDR3 length: 14 residues. Germline V gene data show CDR1 as SGHTA and CDR2 as FQGNSA. The CDR3 spells CASRASSSGETQYF. CDR3 in DNA: TGTGCCAGCAGGGCATCCAGTTCCGGGGAGACCCAGTACTTC.

This chain joins TRBV11-2 and TRBJ2-1; 11 nucleotides agree with TRBD1. Unmatched junction bases numbered 5, after V lost 6 bases and J lost 7 bases. Per germline, CDR1 SGHAT and CDR2 FQNNGV. This CDR3 spans 14 amino acids. CDR3 in DNA: TGTGCCAGCAGTCTTGGGACAGGGGGGAATGAGCAGTTCTTC. This sequence encodes CASSLGTGGNEQFF.

This chain uses TRBV27 with TRBJ2-3, with TRBD2 matching over 7 bases. CDR3 length: 16 amino acids. After removal of 2 bases from V and 2 bases from J, the junction contained 7 bases not matched to a gene. Germline assignment: CDR1 MNHEY and CDR2 SMNVEV (reference sequence). CDR3 bases: TGTGCCAGCAGTTTAAGCGGGGCGATCCTCACAGATACGCAGTATTTT. Translated, it gives CASSLSGAILTDTQYF.

The chain carries TRBV29-1 and TRBJ2-3, with D tentatively TRBD2 (5 bases). The CDR3 has 13 residues. Between the trimmed V and J ends, which lost 8 bases and 1 base, there was a span of 13 bases. Germline assignment: CDR1 SQVTM and CDR2 ANQGSEA. In nucleotides, the CDR3 is TGCAGCTCACACGAGGGAGGCACAGATACGCAGTATTTT. This translates into CSSHEGGTDTQYF.

This clone was found once. This sequence joins TRBV11-1 and TRBJ2-5; a weak D match, TRBD2 (6 bases). The CDR3 spans 14 residues. Germline CDR1 SGHAT, CDR2 FQDESV (reference sequence). V lost 5 bases, J lost 5 bases, and 15 bases lay in between. DNA for the CDR3: TGTGCCAGCAGCACCGGGACTCGACATGAGACCCAGTACTTC. Amino acid sequence: CASSTGTRHETQYF.

This clone was observed a handful of times. This chain links TRBV27 with TRBJ2-7; TRBD2 agrees at 12 bases. Germline assignment: CDR1 MNHEY and CDR2 SMNVEV (reference sequence). The CDR3 runs to 15 residues. Germline trimming cut 7 bases from V and 6 bases from J; bases unmatched to any gene: 10. CDR3 sequence (DNA): TGTGCCAGCACTCTGGAGGCTAGCGGGAGGGGCGAGCAGTACTTC. Translation gives CASTLEASGRGEQYF.

This clone was detected a few times. The chain is built from TRBV4-3 and TRBJ1-2; 8 bases are shared with TRBD1. V lost 0 bases, J lost 4 bases, and 4 bases stayed unmatched. Germline loops: CDR1 LGHNA, CDR2 YSLEER. The CDR3 extends over 15 amino acids. The CDR3 coding sequence is TGCGCCAGCAGCCAAGATCACAGGGGGATCTATGGCTACACCTTC. Translation: CASSQDHRGIYGYTF.

About this clone itself: A junction end diverges from the germline sequence, so it may reflect a read error. This chain connects TRBV4-1 to TRBJ2-6, with 7 bases fitting TRBD1. The CDR3 has 17 amino acids. CDR1 and CDR2 (germline): MGHRA, YSYEKL. CDR3 amino acids: CASSQGGGVSGANALTF. In DNA, the CDR3 is TGCGCCAGCAGCCAAGGAGGGGGCGTATCTGGGGCCAACGCCCTGACTTTC.

This sequence joins TRBV7-8 and TRBJ2-7; 7 bases match TRBD1. This CDR3 is built from 15 residues. Germline V gives CDR1 SGHVS, CDR2 FQNEAQ. The V segment lost 4 bases and the J segment 1 base; nucleotides outside the gene matches: 7. The CDR3 nucleotides are TGTGCCAGCAGCTATGTCGGGGACAGATCCTACGAGCAGTACTTC. It specifies CASSYVGDRSYEQYF.

CDR3 coding DNA: TGTGCCAGCAGCTTGAGGCTAGCGGGAATACCCACCGGGGAGCTGTTTTTT. Amino acid sequence: CASSLRLAGIPTGELFF. This rearrangement joins TRBV5-4 to TRBJ2-2, with 9 bases fitting TRBD2. The CDR3 is made up of 17 amino acids. CDR1 SGHNT and CDR2 YYREEE come from the germline V gene (reference sequence). V trimming: 1 base; J trimming: 4 bases; junction bases outside the gene matches: 8.

This clone was counted a few times. The gene calls are TRBV2 and TRBJ1-4, with a tentative D call TRBD1 (5 bases). The V end was cut by 7 bases, the J end by 6 bases, with 15 bases between. The CDR3 covers 14 residues. CDR1 SNHLY and CDR2 FYNNEI come from the germline V gene. CDR3 DNA: TGTGCCAGCACCGGGGGGAACAGGCATGAAAAACTGTTTTTT. Residues: CASTGGNRHEKLFF.

The V and J genes are TRBV19 and TRBJ2-7, with D maybe TRBD1 (6 bases). V was cut by 9 bases and J by 1 base, with 16 bases left in between. Germline assignment: CDR1 LNHDA and CDR2 SQIVND (reference sequence). The CDR3 runs to 14 residues. In DNA, the CDR3 is TGTGCCAGAAAACCGACAGGAAGGTCCTACGAGCAGTACGTC. The encoded protein is CARKPTGRSYEQYV.

V gene TRBV7-9 combines with J gene TRBJ1-4; TRBD1 matches at 7 bases. The V segment lost 5 bases and the J segment 9 bases; nucleotides outside the gene matches: 9. Per the germline V gene, CDR1 is SEHNR and CDR2 is FQNEAQ (reference sequence). The CDR3 contains 14 residues. CDR3 sequence (DNA): TGTGCCAGCAGCCTTACAGGGGCGGATAAAAAACTGTTTTTT. Amino acids: CASSLTGADKKLFF.

The chain recombines TRBV2 with TRBJ1-2; 10 bases line up with TRBD1. The trim removed 2 bases at V and 6 bases at J, leaving 9 bases unmatched. The CDR3 covers 16 residues. Germline V gene lookup returns CDR1 SNHLY and CDR2 FYNNEI. The CDR3 is CASSEQGQGRLDGYTF. CDR3 DNA: TGTGCCAGCAGTGAACAGGGACAGGGGCGGCTGGATGGCTACACCTTC.

In this sample, this clone turned up once. V and J are TRBV30 and TRBJ2-7; 10 positions match TRBD1. The CDR3 is made up of 16 amino acids. With V trimmed by 3 bases and J by 6 bases, 14 bases remained unmatched. Per the germline V gene, CDR1 is GTSNPN and CDR2 is SVGIG (reference sequence). In nucleotides, the CDR3 is TGTGCCTGGAGCGTACAAATGGTCCGGGACAGGGGCGAGCAGTACTTC. This gives the protein CAWSVQMVRDRGEQYF.